These 11 T cell receptor beta chains came from one sample sequenced in a study of blood T cell repertoires in COVID-19 (dated by TCRdb to about 2020). Library method: the immunoSEQ multiplex PCR assay. This immuneACCESS table, as held by TCRdb, lists in-frame sequences with V and J called but not all clones. Of the missing ones, under half trace to an unresolved V gene in checked studies; the others have no known cause. The sample records fewer than 150,000 clones, roughly 90% of which are singletons. 8.4% of the sample goes to the ten largest clones. The sequenced sample consisted of peripheral blood. The receptors here all came from a woman in her 70s who had recovered from COVID-19.

The gene calls are TRBV27 and TRBJ1-1; possibly TRBD1 for D (5 bases). CDR3 length: 14 amino acids. CDR1 is MNHEY and CDR2 is SMNVEV in the germline V gene (reference sequence). Trimming cost V 6 bases and J 1 base, with 12 bases left between them. CDR3 sequence reads: CASSREGRNTEAFF. The CDR3 DNA reads TGTGCCAGCAGCAGGGAGGGGAGGAACACTGAAGCTTTCTTT.

This clone occurred once. This chain joins TRBV4-3 and TRBJ1-5; D is unresolved. CDR3 size: 15 residues. The germline V gene encodes CDR1 LGHNA and CDR2 YSLEER. V lost 0 bases to trimming and J lost 7 bases, with 13 bases between them. The chain's CDR3 is CASSQEWRARQPQHF. CDR3 bases: TGCGCCAGCAGCCAAGAGTGGAGGGCACGGCAGCCCCAGCATTTT.

This clone showed up just once. The chain couples TRBV12-5 to TRBJ2-1; 7 bases align to TRBD2. The length of the CDR3 is 16 residues. With V trimmed by 5 bases and J by 3 bases, 10 bases remained unmatched. CDR1 LGHNT and CDR2 FRNRAP come from the germline V gene. The CDR3 nucleotides are TGTGCTAGTGGTCCTGACTGGGCGGGGGTCTACAATGAGCAGTTCTTC. Its protein product is CASGPDWAGVYNEQFF.

The CDR3 loop is CASSPKQGGAGELFF. The CDR3 DNA reads TGCGCCAGCAGCCCCAAACAGGGAGGGGCCGGGGAGCTGTTTTTT. This chain uses TRBV5-1 with TRBJ2-2; D perhaps matches TRBD2 (7 bases). V lost 4 bases and J lost 6, with 16 bases in between. From germline, CDR1 is SGHRS and CDR2 YFSETQ. This CDR3 has 15 residues.

V is TRBV28 and J is TRBJ2-7; 8 bases align to TRBD1. Germline CDR1 MDHEN, CDR2 SYDVKM. The junction had 5 bases not matched to a gene; V was cut back by 7 bases and J by 3 bases. The CDR3 spans 13 residues. The CDR3 DNA reads TGTGCCAGCAATCGACAGGGGTACTACGAGCAGTACTTC. Residues: CASNRQGYYEQYF.

This clone was seen once. The J gene is TRBJ2-1, the V gene TRBV13; weak D call: TRBD2 (6 bases). Germline CDR1 and CDR2: PRHDT and FYEKMQ (reference sequence). V was shortened by 5 bases and J by 7 bases, with 18 bases between the two germline ends. The CDR3 covers 15 residues. CDR3 nucleotides: TGTGCCAGCAGCCCTGGGGGGTTGAGATTGAATGAGCAGTTCTTC. This sequence encodes CASSPGGLRLNEQFF.

The CDR3 DNA reads TGTGCCAGCAGCTTAGTTCCCTCGACAGGGGGCTATGGCTACACCTTC. This translates into CASSLVPSTGGYGYTF. The rearrangement uses TRBV7-8 and TRBJ1-2; 9 nucleotides match TRBD1. Germline V lookup: CDR1 SGHVS, CDR2 FQNEAQ. CDR3 size: 16 residues. V shed 1 base, J shed 4 bases, and the junction held 7 bases outside the gene matches.

This chain uses TRBV3-1 (or the pseudogene TRBV3-2) with TRBJ2-5, with 8 bases aligning to TRBD1. The V and J ends lost 1 base and 4 bases, in that order; junction bases with no gene match: 14. Germline CDR1 is LGHDT and CDR2 is YNNKEL (reference sequence). The CDR3 has 18 amino acids. Written as DNA, the CDR3 is TGTGCCAGCAGCCAAGTGACACGGACAGGGAATGGGGGAGAGACCCAGTACTTC. Translating it yields CASSQVTRTGNGGETQYF.

This sequence joins TRBV7-2 and TRBJ1-2; 11 nucleotides match TRBD1. With V trimmed by 5 bases and J by 5 bases, 7 bases remained unmatched. The CDR3 runs 15 residues. CDR1 and CDR2 (germline): SGHTA, FQGNSA. The CDR3 sequence: CASSAGQGAWYGYTF. DNA for the CDR3: TGTGCCAGCAGCGCAGGACAGGGGGCTTGGTATGGCTACACCTTC.

Only one count was recorded for this clone. This chain uses TRBV4-3 with TRBJ2-1; tentatively, D is TRBD2 (6 bases). CDR1 and CDR2 (germline): LGHNA, YSLEER. V was shortened by 0 bases and J by 8 bases, with 14 bases between the two germline ends. CDR3 length: 15 residues. CDR3 sequence: CASSQDSSGVYEQFF. The CDR3 nucleotides read TGCGCCAGCAGCCAAGATTCCTCGGGGGTCTATGAGCAGTTCTTC.

The chain couples TRBV7-2 to TRBJ2-3; 8 nucleotides match TRBD2. The germline CDR1 and CDR2 sequences are SGHTA and FQGNSA. The trim removed 5 bases at V and 4 bases at J, leaving 5 bases unmatched. The CDR3 has 14 residues. The CDR3 DNA follows: TGTGCCAGCAGCCCGGGGGGGGGCGCAGATACGCAGTATTTT. It specifies CASSPGGGADTQYF. Full variable domain (missing parts from reference TRBV7-2 and TRBJ2-3): GAGVSQSPSNKVTEKGKDVELRCDPISGHTALYWYRQSLGQGLEFLIYFQGNSAPDKSGLPSDRFSAERTGGSVSTLTIQRTQQEDSAVYLCASSPGGGADTQYFGPGTRLTVL.